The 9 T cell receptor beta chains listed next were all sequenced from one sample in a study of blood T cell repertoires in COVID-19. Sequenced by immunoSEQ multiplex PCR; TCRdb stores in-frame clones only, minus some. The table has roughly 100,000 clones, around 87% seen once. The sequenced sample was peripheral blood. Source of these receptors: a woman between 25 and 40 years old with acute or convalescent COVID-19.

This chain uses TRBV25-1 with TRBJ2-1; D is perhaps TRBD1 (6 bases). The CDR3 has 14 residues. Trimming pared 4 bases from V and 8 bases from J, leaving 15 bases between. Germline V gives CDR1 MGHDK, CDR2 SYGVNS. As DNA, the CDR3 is TGTGCCAGCAGTGCTTCCCCAGGGGTTCATGAGCAGTTCTTC. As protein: CASSASPGVHEQFF.

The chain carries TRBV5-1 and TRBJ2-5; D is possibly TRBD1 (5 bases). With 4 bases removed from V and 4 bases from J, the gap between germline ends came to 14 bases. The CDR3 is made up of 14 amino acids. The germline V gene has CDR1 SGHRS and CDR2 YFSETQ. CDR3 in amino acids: CASSKVEGVETQYF. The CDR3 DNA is TGCGCCAGCAGCAAAGTTGAAGGGGTAGAGACCCAGTACTTC.

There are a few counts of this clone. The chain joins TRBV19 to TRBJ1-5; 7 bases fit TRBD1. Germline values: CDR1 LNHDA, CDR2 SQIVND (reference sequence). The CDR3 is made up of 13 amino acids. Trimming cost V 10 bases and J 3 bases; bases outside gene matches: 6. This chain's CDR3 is CATRDSYNQPQHF. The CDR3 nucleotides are TGTGCCACCCGGGACAGTTACAATCAGCCCCAGCATTTT.

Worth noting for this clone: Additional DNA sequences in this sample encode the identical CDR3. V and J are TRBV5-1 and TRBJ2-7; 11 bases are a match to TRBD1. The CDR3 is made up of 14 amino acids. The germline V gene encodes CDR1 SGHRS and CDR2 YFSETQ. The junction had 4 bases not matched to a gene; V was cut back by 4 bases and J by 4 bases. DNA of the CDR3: TGCGCCAGCAGCCCGGGACAGGGGGTGTACGAGCAGTACTTC. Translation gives CASSPGQGVYEQYF.

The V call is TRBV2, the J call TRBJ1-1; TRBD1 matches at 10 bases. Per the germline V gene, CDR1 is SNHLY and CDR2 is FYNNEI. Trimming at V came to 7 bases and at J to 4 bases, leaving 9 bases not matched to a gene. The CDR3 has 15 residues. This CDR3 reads CASIGTGAPGTEAFF. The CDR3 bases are TGTGCCAGCATAGGGACAGGGGCCCCCGGCACTGAAGCTTTCTTT.

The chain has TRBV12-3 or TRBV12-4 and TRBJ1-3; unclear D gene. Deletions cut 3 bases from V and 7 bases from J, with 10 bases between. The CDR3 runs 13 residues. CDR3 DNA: TGTGCCAGCAGTTTCGAGACGGAGAACACCATATATTTT. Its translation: CASSFETENTIYF.

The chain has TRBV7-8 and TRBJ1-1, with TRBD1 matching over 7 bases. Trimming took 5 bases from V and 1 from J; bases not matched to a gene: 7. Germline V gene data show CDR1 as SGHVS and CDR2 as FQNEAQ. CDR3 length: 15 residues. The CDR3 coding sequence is TGTGCCAGCAGCCACCTGGGACAGCAGAACACTGAAGCTTTCTTT. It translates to CASSHLGQQNTEAFF.

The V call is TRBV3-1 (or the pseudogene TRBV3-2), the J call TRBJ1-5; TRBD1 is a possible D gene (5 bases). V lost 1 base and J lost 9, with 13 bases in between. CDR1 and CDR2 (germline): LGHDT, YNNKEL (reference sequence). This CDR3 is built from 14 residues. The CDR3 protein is CASSQAGSKGPQHF. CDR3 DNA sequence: TGTGCCAGCAGCCAAGCAGGGTCTAAGGGGCCCCAGCATTTT.

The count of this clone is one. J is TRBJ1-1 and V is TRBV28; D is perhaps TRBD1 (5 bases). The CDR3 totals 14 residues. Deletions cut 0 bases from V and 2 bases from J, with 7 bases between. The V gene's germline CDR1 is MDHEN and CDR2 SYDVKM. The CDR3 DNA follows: TGTGCCAGCAGTTTATGGGGGCGAAACACTGAAGCTTTCTTT. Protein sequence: CASSLWGRNTEAFF.